A selection of T cell receptor beta chains follows, all from one sample in a study of control samples from healthy donors and cancer patients. TCRdb's table, derived via immunoSEQ multiplex PCR, lists solely in-frame clones and lacks some. The sample lists 150,000 or so clones; approximately 86% were seen once. Sequenced sample: blood. These receptors all come from a man aged 18-30 years in good health. The CDR3 runs from the conserved cysteine through the conserved F or W. The D gene is left open where the match is weak. Size tells how often a clone was seen (once, few, many) or the class of an expanded clone, and some rows leave it out.

V gene: TRBV7-7
J gene: TRBJ2-5
D gene: -
clone size: -
CDR3 protein: CASSSRLQETQYF
CDR3 DNA: TGTGCTAGCAGCTCCCGGCTTCAAGAGACCCAGTACTTC

V gene: TRBV4-3
J gene: TRBJ1-3
D gene: TRBD1
clone size: -
CDR3 protein: CASSGGQGALTGNTIYF
CDR3 DNA: TGCGCCAGCTCTGGGGGACAGGGGGCTCTAACTGGAAACACCATATATTTT

V gene: TRBV11-2
J gene: TRBJ2-3
D gene: -
clone size: once
CDR3 protein: CASSPNARGTDTQYF
CDR3 DNA: TGTGCCAGCAGCCCCAACGCCCGGGGGACAGATACGCAGTATTTT

V gene: TRBV19
J gene: TRBJ2-3
D gene: -
clone size: -
CDR3 protein: CASSRRLDSTDTQYF
CDR3 DNA: TGTGCCAGTAGTAGACGACTGGATAGCACAGATACGCAGTATTTT

V gene: TRBV28
J gene: TRBJ2-7
D gene: -
clone size: -
CDR3 protein: CASIPQLSSYEQYF
CDR3 DNA: TGTGCCAGCATCCCACAGCTATCCTCCTACGAGCAGTACTTC

V gene: TRBV6-2/TRBV6-3
J gene: TRBJ2-1
D gene: TRBD2
clone size: once
CDR3 protein: CASSYSTSGGAYNEQFF
CDR3 DNA: TGTGCCAGCAGTTACTCAACTAGCGGGGGAGCTTACAATGAGCAGTTCTTC

V gene: TRBV7-2
J gene: TRBJ1-1
D gene: -
clone size: -
CDR3 protein: CASSSQWTANTEAFF
CDR3 DNA: TGTGCCAGCAGCTCTCAATGGACTGCCAACACTGAAGCTTTCTTT

V gene: TRBV5-1
J gene: TRBJ2-7
D gene: -
clone size: few
CDR3 protein: CASSLATSYEQYF
CDR3 DNA: TGCGCCAGCAGCTTGGCAACCTCCTACGAGCAGTACTTC

V gene: TRBV6-1
J gene: TRBJ1-5
D gene: -
clone size: -
CDR3 protein: CASSENRAAQPQHF
CDR3 DNA: TGTGCCAGCAGTGAAAACAGGGCTGCCCAGCCCCAGCATTTT

V gene: TRBV7-2
J gene: TRBJ2-7
D gene: -
clone size: -
CDR3 protein: CASSFTGEGAYEQYF
CDR3 DNA: TGTGCCAGCAGCTTCACAGGGGAGGGAGCCTACGAGCAGTACTTC

V gene: TRBV11-2
J gene: TRBJ2-1
D gene: TRBD2
clone size: -
CDR3 protein: CASSLGGGIGEQFF
CDR3 DNA: TGTGCCAGCAGCTTGGGCGGGGGGATTGGTGAGCAGTTCTTC

V gene: TRBV6-9
J gene: TRBJ1-4
D gene: -
clone size: once
CDR3 protein: CASRNPHRDNSREKLFF
CDR3 DNA: TGTGCCAGCAGAAACCCGCACCGGGACAACTCGAGGGAAAAACTGTTTTTT

V gene: TRBV7-2
J gene: TRBJ2-1
D gene: TRBD1
clone size: -
CDR3 protein: CASSLPPGQGKFF
CDR3 DNA: TGTGCCAGCAGCTTGCCACCGGGACAGGGGAAGTTCTTC

V gene: TRBV24-1
J gene: TRBJ1-2
D gene: TRBD1
clone size: -
CDR3 protein: CATSDSDRVGGYTF
CDR3 DNA: TGTGCCACCAGTGATTCGGACAGGGTCGGTGGCTACACCTTC

V gene: TRBV6-5
J gene: TRBJ2-5
D gene: -
clone size: -
CDR3 protein: CASRKPGVETQYF
CDR3 DNA: TGTGCCAGCAGGAAACCGGGGGTTGAGACCCAGTACTTC

V gene: TRBV5-5
J gene: TRBJ2-5
D gene: TRBD2
clone size: -
CDR3 protein: CASSLYLAGVQETQYF
CDR3 DNA: TGTGCCAGCAGCTTGTACCTAGCGGGGGTTCAAGAGACCCAGTACTTC

V gene: TRBV19
J gene: TRBJ1-2
D gene: -
clone size: -
CDR3 protein: CASNPEGLFNYGYTF
CDR3 DNA: TGTGCCAGTAACCCAGAGGGACTGTTTAACTATGGCTACACCTTC

V gene: TRBV19
J gene: TRBJ2-5
D gene: TRBD2
clone size: -
CDR3 protein: CASSITSGAGTQYF
CDR3 DNA: TGTGCCAGTAGTATAACTAGCGGGGCTGGGACCCAGTACTTC